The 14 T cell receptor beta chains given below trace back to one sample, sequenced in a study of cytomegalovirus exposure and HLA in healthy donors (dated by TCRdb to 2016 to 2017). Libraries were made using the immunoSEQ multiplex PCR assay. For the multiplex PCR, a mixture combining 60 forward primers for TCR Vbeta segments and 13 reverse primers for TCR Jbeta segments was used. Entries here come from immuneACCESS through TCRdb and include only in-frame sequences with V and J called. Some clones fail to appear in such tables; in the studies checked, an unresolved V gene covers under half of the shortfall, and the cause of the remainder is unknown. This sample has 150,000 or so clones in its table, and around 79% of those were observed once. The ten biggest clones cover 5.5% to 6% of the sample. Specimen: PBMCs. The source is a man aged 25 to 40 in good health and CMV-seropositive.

For the CDR3, the DNA is TGCGCCAGCAGCCGGAATAAGGGAGGAACTCAGCCCCAGCATTTT. Its translation is CASSRNKGGTQPQHF. The chain is built from TRBV4-3 and TRBJ1-5; no clear D gene. Germline V lookup: CDR1 LGHNA, CDR2 YSLEER. The CDR3 has 15 residues. V was trimmed by 4 bases and J by 6 bases, leaving 16 bases between them.

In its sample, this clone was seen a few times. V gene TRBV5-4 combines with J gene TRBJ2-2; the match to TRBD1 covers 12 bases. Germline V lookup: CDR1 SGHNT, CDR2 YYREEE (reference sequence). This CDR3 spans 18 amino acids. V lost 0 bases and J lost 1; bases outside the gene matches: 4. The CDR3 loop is CASSLGDRGRGNTGELFF. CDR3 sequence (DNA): TGTGCCAGCAGCTTGGGGGACAGGGGGCGGGGGAACACCGGGGAGCTGTTTTTT.

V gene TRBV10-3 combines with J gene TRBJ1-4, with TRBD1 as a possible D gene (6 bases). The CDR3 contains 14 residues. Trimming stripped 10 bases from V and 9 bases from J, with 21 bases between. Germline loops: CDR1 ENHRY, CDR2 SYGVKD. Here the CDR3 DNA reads TGTGCCACCACCCACGGGGGGGCATCGCAAAAACTGTTTTTT. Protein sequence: CATTHGGASQKLFF.

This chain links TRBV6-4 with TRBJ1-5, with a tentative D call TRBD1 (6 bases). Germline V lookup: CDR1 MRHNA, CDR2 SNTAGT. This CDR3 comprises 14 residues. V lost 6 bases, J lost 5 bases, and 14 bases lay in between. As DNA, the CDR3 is TGTGCCAGCAGAGGGGGTCGGTGGGATCAGCCCCAGCATTTT. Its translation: CASRGGRWDQPQHF.

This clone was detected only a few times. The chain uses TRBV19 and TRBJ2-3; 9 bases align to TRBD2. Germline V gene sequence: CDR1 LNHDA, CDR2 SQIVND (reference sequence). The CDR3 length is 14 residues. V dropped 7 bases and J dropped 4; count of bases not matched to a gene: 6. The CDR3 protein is CASTSGLASDTQYF. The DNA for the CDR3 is TGTGCCAGTACCTCGGGACTAGCTTCAGATACGCAGTATTTT.

The CDR3 region is CASSLEGQGVTEAFF. DNA for the CDR3: TGTGCCAGCAGCTTAGAGGGACAGGGGGTCACTGAAGCTTTCTTT. The gene calls are TRBV7-9 and TRBJ1-1, with 11 bases aligning to TRBD1. Germline CDR1 is SEHNR and CDR2 is FQNEAQ (reference sequence). V lost 1 base, J lost 4 bases, and 2 bases stayed unmatched. CDR3 length equals 15 residues.

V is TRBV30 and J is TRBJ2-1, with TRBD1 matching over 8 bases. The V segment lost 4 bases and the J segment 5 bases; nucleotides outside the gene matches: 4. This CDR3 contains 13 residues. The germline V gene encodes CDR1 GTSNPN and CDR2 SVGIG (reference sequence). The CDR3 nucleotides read TGTGCCTGGACAGGGGGCCCCCACAATGAGCAGTTCTTC. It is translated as CAWTGGPHNEQFF.

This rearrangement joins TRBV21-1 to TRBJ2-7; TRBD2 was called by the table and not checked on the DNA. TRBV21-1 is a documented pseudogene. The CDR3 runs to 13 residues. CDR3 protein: CASTRFRAYEQYF. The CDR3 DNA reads TGTGCCAGCACCCGCTTCCGGGCCTACGAGCAGTACTTC.

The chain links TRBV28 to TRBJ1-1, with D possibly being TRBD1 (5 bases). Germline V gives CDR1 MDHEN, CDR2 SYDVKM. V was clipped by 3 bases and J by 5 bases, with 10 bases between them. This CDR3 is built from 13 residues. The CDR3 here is CASSFPGGTEAFF. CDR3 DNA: TGTGCCAGCAGTTTCCCTGGGGGGACTGAAGCTTTCTTT.

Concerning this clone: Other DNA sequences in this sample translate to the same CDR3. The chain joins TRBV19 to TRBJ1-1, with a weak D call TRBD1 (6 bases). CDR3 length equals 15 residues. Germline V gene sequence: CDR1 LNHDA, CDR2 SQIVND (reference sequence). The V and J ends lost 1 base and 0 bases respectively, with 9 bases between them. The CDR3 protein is CASSIGTAMNTEAFF. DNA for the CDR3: TGTGCCAGTAGTATAGGGACAGCCATGAACACTGAAGCTTTCTTT.

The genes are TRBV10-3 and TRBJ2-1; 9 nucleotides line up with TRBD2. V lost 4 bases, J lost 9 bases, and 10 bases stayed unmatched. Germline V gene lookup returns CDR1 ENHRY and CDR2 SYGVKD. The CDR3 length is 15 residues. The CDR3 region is CAISALLAGMGEQFF. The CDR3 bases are TGTGCCATCAGTGCGTTGCTAGCGGGAATGGGTGAGCAGTTCTTC.

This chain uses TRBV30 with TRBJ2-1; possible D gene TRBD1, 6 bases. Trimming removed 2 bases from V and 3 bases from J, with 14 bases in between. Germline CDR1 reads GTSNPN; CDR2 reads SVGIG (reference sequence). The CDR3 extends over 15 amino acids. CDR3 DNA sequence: TGTGCCTGGAGTCCTACAGGGTTCCGCTACAATGAGCAGTTCTTC. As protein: CAWSPTGFRYNEQFF.

The CDR3 DNA follows: TGTGCCAGCAGTGTTAAACCGGGACAGGGAAGAACCCAGCATTTT. This encodes CASSVKPGQGRTQHF. The V gene is TRBV6-5, the J gene TRBJ1-5; 9 bases agree with TRBD1. Losses at the gene ends were 5 bases for V and 11 bases for J; bases not matched to a gene: 13. Per the germline V gene, CDR1 is MNHEY and CDR2 is SVGAGI. The CDR3 contains 15 residues.

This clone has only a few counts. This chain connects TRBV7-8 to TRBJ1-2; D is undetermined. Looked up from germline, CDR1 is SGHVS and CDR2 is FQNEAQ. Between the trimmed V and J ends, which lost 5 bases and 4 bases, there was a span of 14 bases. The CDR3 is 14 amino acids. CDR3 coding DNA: TGTGCCAGCAGCGAGGCAGCGTCTGTCTATGGCTACACCTTC. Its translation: CASSEAASVYGYTF.